Following are 22 T cell receptor beta chains from one sample sequenced in a study of response to subunit inactivated influenza vaccine. TCRdb ran MiXCR on the RT-PCR reads and lists one entry per CDR3 protein. Altogether 300,000 to 350,000 distinct CDR3 sequences are present, 20% to 25% being singletons, with the ten largest covering 10%. The sample was PBMCs from blood, taken about 19 months after vaccination. The receptors shown here come from a man between 50 and 69 years old who received an inactivated influenza vaccine.

The chain combines TRBV3-1 with TRBJ1-5, with TRBD1 identical over 9 bases. The CDR3 spans 17 residues. From germline, CDR1 is LGHDT and CDR2 YNNKEL (reference sequence). J was trimmed by 4 bases and V by 1 base; bases with no gene match: 8. This chain's CDR3 is CASSQGTGGIRNQPQHF. CDR3 sequence (DNA): TGTGCCAGCAGCCAAGGAACAGGGGGCATTCGGAATCAGCCCCAGCATTTT.

This clonotype was seen repeatedly, ten times or more. For the CDR3, the DNA is TGCAGTGCTCCGGACCCGGGAGCACTGCTAGCTTTCTTT. This translates into CSAPDPGALLAFF. The chain employs TRBV20-1 and TRBJ1-1; D not certain. CDR3 length: 13 amino acids. Germline V gene sequence: CDR1 DFQATT, CDR2 SNEGSKA (reference sequence). V gave up 5 bases and J gave up 10 bases, with 20 bases separating them.

Many counts were recorded for this clonotype. The chain employs TRBV6-5 and TRBJ1-4, with D possibly TRBD1 on 5 matching bases. The CDR3 is made up of 14 amino acids. V lost 2 bases and J lost 7, with 11 bases in between. CDR1 is MNHEY and CDR2 is SVGAGI in the germline V gene. CDR3 residues: CASSYVLGGEKLFF. CDR3 nucleotides: TGTGCCAGCAGTTACGTCCTCGGGGGTGAAAAACTGTTTTTT.

This rearrangement joins TRBV7-3 to TRBJ2-3; 8 positions match TRBD2. The CDR3 is 15 amino acids. With 3 bases clipped from V and 2 bases from J, the junction kept 4 bases outside the gene matches. Germline loops: CDR1 SGHTA, CDR2 FQGTGA. CDR3 in DNA: TGTGCCAGCAGCTTCTCACTAGCGGACACAGATACGCAGTATTTT. Its translation: CASSFSLADTDTQYF. Filled out from reference TRBV7-3 and TRBJ2-3, the complete variable domain reads GAGVSQTPSNKVTEKGKYVELRCDPISGHTALYWYRQSLGQGPEFLIYFQGTGAADDSGLPNDRFFAVRPEGSVSTLKIQRTERGDSAVYLCASSFSLADTDTQYFGPGTRLTVL.

This chain joins TRBV4-3 and TRBJ2-7; TRBD1 matches at 8 bases. The CDR3 is 14 residues long. Germline CDR1 is LGHNA and CDR2 is YSLEER. The J segment lost 2 bases and the V segment lost 2 bases, leaving 2 bases of the junction unmatched. CDR3: CASSQWTGPYEQYF. The CDR3 coding sequence is TGCGCCAGCAGCCAATGGACAGGGCCCTACGAGCAGTACTTC.

This chain connects TRBV18 to TRBJ1-2; D remains unclear. The V and J ends lost 1 base and 0 bases respectively, with 9 bases between them. Per germline, CDR1 KGHSH and CDR2 LQKENI. CDR3 length: 15 amino acids. DNA of the CDR3: TGTGCCAGCTCACCACGCGGAGATTCTAACTATGGCTACACCTTC. Its translation: CASSPRGDSNYGYTF.

This clonotype appeared a few times. J is TRBJ1-2 and V is TRBV20-1, with D possibly matching TRBD1 (6 bases). V dropped 4 bases and J dropped 5 bases, with 20 bases sitting between them. Germline-derived CDR1 and CDR2 are DFQATT and SNEGSKA (reference sequence). The CDR3 consists of 15 residues. The CDR3 DNA reads as TGCAGTGCTACAAACAGGGTCTCTAGCACTTATGGCTACACCTTC. Amino acid sequence: CSATNRVSSTYGYTF.

This clonotype was observed a handful of times. V gene TRBV7-9 combines with J gene TRBJ1-4; no firm D call. From germline, CDR1 is SEHNR and CDR2 FQNEAQ (reference sequence). V was pared by 10 bases and J by 8 bases, with 14 bases between. The CDR3 consists of 12 residues. CDR3 nucleotides: TGTGCCATTGGAAGGGTTGAAGAAAAACTGTTTTTT. Its protein product is CAIGRVEEKLFF.

Points on this clonotype: Here the CDR3 omits its conserved ending phenylalanine or tryptophan, so a read error is the likely source. The CDR3 spells CASGLGTPTNYGYTL. For the CDR3, the DNA is TGTGCTAGTGGTTTAGGGACACCGACTAACTATGGCTACACCCTC. V is TRBV12-5 and J is TRBJ1-2; tentatively, D is TRBD1 (6 bases). This CDR3 region has 15 residues. Trimming removed 3 bases at V and 0 bases at J, with 11 bases between. Germline V CDR1 and CDR2: LGHNT, FRNRAP.

This clonotype was observed at least ten times. The chain uses TRBV4-1 and TRBJ1-1; maybe TRBD1 (6 bases). V was shortened by 9 bases and J by 0 bases, with 11 bases between the two germline ends. CDR1 is MGHRA and CDR2 is YSYEKL in the germline V gene. This CDR3 comprises 13 residues. CDR3 protein: CASSRGLNTEAFF. Here the CDR3 DNA reads TGCGCCAGTAGCAGGGGCCTGAACACTGAAGCTTTCTTT.

The J gene is TRBJ1-1, the V gene TRBV29-1; tentative D call: TRBD1 (5 bases). This CDR3 has 11 amino acids. Germline CDR1 and CDR2: SQVTM and ANQGSEA. CDR3 DNA sequence: TGCACCGTGGGAGGGACCACTGAAGCTTTCTTT. Protein sequence: CTVGGTTEAFF.

CDR3 nucleotides: TGCAGCGTTGAAAGGGGCGGGGGCGAGACCCAGTACTTC. Translation gives CSVERGGGETQYF. The rearrangement links TRBV29-1 to TRBJ2-5, with D maybe TRBD2 (7 bases). Germline loops: CDR1 SQVTM, CDR2 ANQGSEA. V lost 2 bases, J lost 5 bases, and 12 bases lay in between. This CDR3 is 13 amino acids long.

V and J are TRBV7-2 and TRBJ2-1, with a possible D match to TRBD1 (5 bases). Trimming left V 5 bases short and J 6 bases short, with 14 bases between. The CDR3 runs to 14 residues. Germline CDR1 SGHTA, CDR2 FQGNSA. The CDR3 sequence: CASSTSQDINEQFF. The CDR3 nucleotides are TGTGCCAGCAGCACATCCCAGGACATCAATGAGCAGTTCTTC. Supplemented by reference TRBV7-2 and TRBJ2-1, the full variable domain reads GAGVSQSPSNKVTEKGKDVELRCDPISGHTALYWYRQSLGQGLEFLIYFQGNSAPDKSGLPSDRFSAERTGGSVSTLTIQRTQQEDSAVYLCASSTSQDINEQFFGPGTRLTVL.

The V and J genes are TRBV10-1 and TRBJ2-3; maybe TRBD1 (6 bases). CDR3 size: 16 residues. Germline V CDR1 and CDR2: WNHNN, SYGVQD (reference sequence). V lost 0 bases and J 4 bases, leaving 14 bases between the germline ends. The CDR3 DNA follows: TGCGCCAGCAGTGAGTCGGGCAGGGGAAGCGCAGATACGCAGTATTTT. Its translation is CASSESGRGSADTQYF.

A few counts support this clonotype. The chain couples TRBV10-2 to TRBJ1-2; the D is unclear. CDR1 and CDR2 (germline): WSHSY, SAAADI. V shed 2 bases and J shed 2 bases, with 12 bases lying between them. The CDR3 covers 15 residues. CDR3 bases: TGCGCCAGCAGTGAGATCGAGACTCTAAACTATGGCTACACCTTC. This codes for CASSEIETLNYGYTF.

The gene calls are TRBV28 and TRBJ1-6, with unresolved D. CDR3 length: 15 residues. The germline CDR1 and CDR2 sequences are MDHEN and SYDVKM. V was trimmed by 1 base and J by 7 bases, leaving 11 bases between them. The CDR3 loop reads CASSLLGLGNSPLHF. Here the CDR3 DNA reads TGTGCCAGCAGTTTATTGGGGTTGGGCAATTCACCCCTCCACTTT.

The chain is built from TRBV3-1 and TRBJ1-3, with D unresolved. V lost 3 bases and J lost 0, with 12 bases in between. The CDR3 loop spans 16 amino acids. Germline V gene lookup returns CDR1 LGHDT and CDR2 YNNKEL (reference sequence). The CDR3 nucleotides read TGTGCCAGCAGCCAGGCTGGACGGTACTCTGGAAACACCATATATTTT. Residues: CASSQAGRYSGNTIYF.

This clonotype was counted a few times. The gene calls are TRBV13 and TRBJ2-1; 9 bases agree with TRBD2. Losses at the gene ends were 3 bases for V and 10 bases for J; bases not matched to a gene: 10. This CDR3 region has 15 residues. Germline V gene data show CDR1 as PRHDT and CDR2 as FYEKMQ (reference sequence). CDR3 nucleotides: TGTGCCAGCAGCTTGACGCCGGGACTAGCAGCCGAGCAGTTCTTC. Its translation is CASSLTPGLAAEQFF.

The rearrangement joins TRBV19 to TRBJ2-3; D tentatively reads TRBD1 or TRBD2 (5 bases each). CDR3 length equals 14 residues. V gave up 5 bases and J gave up 4 bases, with 13 bases separating them. Germline V CDR1 and CDR2: LNHDA, SQIVND (reference sequence). The CDR3 DNA reads as TGTGCCAGTAGTTCTACTAGGGGTGCAGATACGCAGTATTTT. This encodes CASSSTRGADTQYF.

Only a few counts were recorded for this clonotype. The chain has TRBV6-5 and TRBJ2-5; possible D gene TRBD1, 6 bases. The germline V and J ends were trimmed by 6 bases and 7 bases, with 12 bases remaining between them. The CDR3 has 12 amino acids. Germline V gene data show CDR1 as MNHEY and CDR2 as SVGAGI. The CDR3 region has the DNA TGTGCCAGCAGCCCACCACAGGGGACCCAGTACTTC. It translates to CASSPPQGTQYF.

This clonotype came up many times. This sequence joins TRBV5-6 and TRBJ1-3; no clear D gene. The CDR3 spans 14 residues. CDR1 is SGHDT, CDR2 YYEEEE, per germline. The V gene lost 1 base and the J gene lost 0 bases, with 5 bases spanning the gap. CDR3 region: CASSLYGSGNTIYF. The CDR3 coding sequence is TGTGCCAGCAGCTTGTACGGCTCTGGAAACACCATATATTTT.

This clonotype was observed a handful of times. The chain carries TRBV15 and TRBJ2-1, with 7 bases aligning to TRBD2. Germline V gene data show CDR1 as LNHNV and CDR2 as YYDKDF (reference sequence). The CDR3 is made up of 16 amino acids. V shed 0 bases and J 2 bases; nucleotides not matched to a gene: 4. The DNA of the CDR3 is TGTGCCACCAGCAGAGAGGGACTACGTCCCTACAATGAGCAGTTCTTC. This gives the protein CATSREGLRPYNEQFF.